Sequencing of this T cell receptor beta chain was carried out in a study of T-cell reconstitution after alpha-beta-depleted transplantation in children. This clonotype was recorded many times. The target antigen is unknown. Study-level findings and limits: Some patients showed high day-60 TCRbeta diversity, which derived from surviving recipient T cells and thymic progenitors. T-cell numbers and diversity, one year after transplant, stemmed largely from T cells that were newly produced.

Unique molecular identifiers were used to barcode this TCRbeta library. TCRdb re-analysed the PCR reads in MiXCR, keeping a single row per CDR3 protein. The sample has a few hundred thousand distinct CDR3 sequences; 43% are singletons. CDR1 is SQVTM and CDR2 is ANQGSEA in the germline V gene. Deletions cut 6 bases from V and 6 bases from J, with 14 bases between. The length of the CDR3 is 13 residues. The clonotype comes from a girl under 10 years old with aplastic anemia, due to receive a stem cell transplant. The sample consisted of PBMCs, taken before TCRalphabeta/CD19-depleted stem cell transplant. V gene TRBV29-1 combines with J gene TRBJ2-2, with unresolved D. CDR3 protein: CSVTPDVAGELFF. The CDR3 bases are TGCAGCGTAACGCCGGACGTTGCCGGGGAGCTGTTTTTT.